These 31 T cell receptor beta chains were sequenced from one sample in a study of cytomegalovirus exposure and HLA in healthy donors. PCR amplification relied on 60 Vbeta primers (plus 13 Jbeta primers). Using immunoSEQ multiplex PCR, the repertoire was profiled, and TCRdb retains in-frame clones only, with some absent. The sample contains around 150,000 clones, around three quarters of which appear only once. What was sequenced was PBMCs. These receptors were obtained from a woman between 35 and 50 years old in good health and CMV-seronegative.

The chain couples TRBV19 to TRBJ1-3; 7 nucleotides agree with TRBD1. The CDR3 has 14 amino acids. Germline-derived CDR1 and CDR2 are LNHDA and SQIVND (reference sequence). V lost 7 bases to trimming and J lost 4 bases; unmatched junction nucleotides: 7. CDR3 region: CASTNTGEGNTIYF. The CDR3, as DNA: TGTGCCAGTACCAACACAGGGGAAGGAAACACCATATATTTT.

This chain uses TRBV7-8 with TRBJ1-1; possibly TRBD1 for D (5 bases). Germline assignment: CDR1 SGHVS and CDR2 FQNEAQ. This CDR3 has 12 amino acids. The germline V and J ends were trimmed by 0 bases and 10 bases, with 9 bases remaining between them. CDR3: CASSLAQGRAFF. The CDR3 bases are TGTGCCAGCAGCTTAGCGCAGGGAAGAGCTTTCTTT.

This chain joins TRBV10-3 and TRBJ2-1, with D tentatively TRBD2 (7 bases). This CDR3 has 15 residues. V was cut by 10 bases and J by 0 bases, with 16 bases left in between. The germline V gene has CDR1 ENHRY and CDR2 SYGVKD. The chain's CDR3 is CATRGEGGSYNEQFF. In DNA, the CDR3 is TGTGCCACCCGGGGGGAGGGGGGCTCCTACAATGAGCAGTTCTTC.

The rearrangement uses TRBV25-1 and TRBJ2-3; tentative D call: TRBD1 (6 bases). The V end was cut by 6 bases, the J end by 1 base, with 20 bases between. Germline CDR1 is MGHDK and CDR2 is SYGVNS. The CDR3 contains 17 residues. The CDR3 loop is CASSLNREMGGTDTQYF. The CDR3 region has the DNA TGTGCCAGCAGCCTGAACAGGGAGATGGGTGGCACAGATACGCAGTATTTT.

V is TRBV2 and J is TRBJ1-1; TRBD1 is a possible D gene (6 bases). The CDR3 consists of 13 residues. V gave up 8 bases and J gave up 3 bases, with 13 bases separating them. The germline V gene encodes CDR1 SNHLY and CDR2 FYNNEI. CDR3 in amino acids: CASATGRDTEAFF. The CDR3 DNA follows: TGTGCCAGCGCTACAGGGAGGGACACTGAAGCTTTCTTT. The full variable domain, in which reference TRBV2 and TRBJ1-1 provide the parts outside the CDR3, is EPEVTQTPSHQVTQMGQEVILRCVPISNHLYFYWYRQILGQKVEFLVSFYNNEISEKSEIFDDQFSVERPDGSNFTLKIRSTKLEDSAMYFCASATGRDTEAFFGQGTRLTVV.

This clone was found once. This chain uses TRBV7-8 with TRBJ1-4; 7 bases line up with TRBD1. The CDR3 has 15 amino acids. J gave up 3 bases and V 5 bases, and 6 bases lay outside the gene matches. Germline CDR1 reads SGHVS; CDR2 reads FQNEAQ. CDR3 residues: CASSLADRANEKLFF. The CDR3 nucleotides are TGTGCCAGCAGCCTGGCCGACAGGGCTAATGAAAAACTGTTTTTT.

The rearrangement joins TRBV9 to TRBJ2-1, with 7 bases identical to TRBD2. There are 16 residues in the CDR3. Germline V CDR1 and CDR2: SGDLS, YYNGEE. Germline trimming cut 0 bases from V and 8 bases from J; bases unmatched to any gene: 11. CDR3 protein: CASSVGPSGGTHEQFF. CDR3 nucleotide sequence: TGTGCCAGCAGCGTAGGCCCTAGCGGTGGAACGCATGAGCAGTTCTTC.

V is TRBV27 and J is TRBJ1-5; TRBD1 matches 7 bases. Germline V gene sequence: CDR1 MNHEY, CDR2 SMNVEV (reference sequence). Losses at the gene ends were 8 bases for V and 4 bases for J; bases not matched to a gene: 11. CDR3 length equals 15 residues. CDR3 in amino acids: CASSLSGRGNQPQHF. CDR3 nucleotide sequence: TGTGCCAGCTCTCTCTCGGGCAGGGGGAATCAGCCCCAGCATTTT.

This rearrangement joins TRBV14 to TRBJ2-1; a weak D match, TRBD1 (5 bases). The V and J ends lost 4 bases and 5 bases respectively, with 18 bases between them. CDR3 length: 16 amino acids. From germline, CDR1 is SGHDN and CDR2 FVKESK. The CDR3 DNA is TGTGCCAGCAGCCTCAGGGAATACCTAGGAAACAATGAGCAGTTCTTC. Its protein product is CASSLREYLGNNEQFF.

The chain has TRBV6-1 and TRBJ2-1, with 7 bases that match TRBD2. Germline lookup yields CDR1 MNHNS and CDR2 SASEGT. V trimming: 3 bases; J trimming: 15 bases; junction bases outside the gene matches: 11. The CDR3 spans 13 residues. CDR3 nucleotide sequence: TGTGCCAGCAGTGAGGGAACAGCAGGGAGGGGGTTCTTC. Residues: CASSEGTAGRGFF.

The V call is TRBV5-6, the J call TRBJ1-1; D gene unclear. Per germline, CDR1 SGHDT and CDR2 YYEEEE. The CDR3 totals 12 residues. V lost 3 bases to trimming and J lost 5 bases, with 8 bases between them. For the CDR3, the DNA is TGTGCCAGCAGCTCGTTCTTTACTGAAGCTTTCTTT. This gives the protein CASSSFFTEAFF.

V and J are TRBV18 and TRBJ1-2; 8 nucleotides line up with TRBD1. V was pared by 3 bases and J by 2 bases, with 8 bases of the junction left unmatched. The germline CDR1 and CDR2 sequences are KGHSH and LQKENI. The CDR3 has 16 residues. Here the CDR3 DNA reads TGTGCCAGCTCACCTCAGGGGGCCCAGGGCAACTATGGCTACACCTTC. This sequence encodes CASSPQGAQGNYGYTF. The whole variable domain, filled in from reference TRBV18 and TRBJ1-2, reads NAGVMQNPRHLVRRRGQEARLRCSPMKGHSHVYWYRQLPEEGLKFMVYLQKENIIDESGMPKERFSAEFPKEGPSILRIQQVVRGDSAAYFCASSPQGAQGNYGYTFGSGTRLTVV.

This chain links TRBV7-9 with TRBJ2-1; 10 bases agree with TRBD1. Germline CDR1 is SEHNR and CDR2 is FQNEAQ (reference sequence). This CDR3 is 16 amino acids long. J lost 8 bases, V lost 1 base, and 8 bases had no gene match. The CDR3 sequence: CASSLDLTGGEDEQFF. For the CDR3, the DNA is TGTGCCAGCAGCTTAGATTTGACAGGGGGCGAAGATGAGCAGTTCTTC.

The chain has TRBV19 and TRBJ2-3; weak D call: TRBD2 (6 bases). The CDR3 is 13 amino acids. V was shortened by 10 bases and J by 2 bases, with 13 bases between the two germline ends. Germline V gene sequence: CDR1 LNHDA, CDR2 SQIVND (reference sequence). The CDR3 bases are TGTGCCACCATAGCGGCCAACACAGATACGCAGTATTTT. It is translated as CATIAANTDTQYF.

Only one count was recorded for this clone. This rearrangement joins TRBV2 to TRBJ2-1; 8 bases are a match to TRBD2. V lost 8 bases and J lost 1; bases outside the gene matches: 7. This CDR3 spans 15 amino acids. Germline loops: CDR1 SNHLY, CDR2 FYNNEI. The CDR3 spells CASSGREASYNEQFF. The CDR3 DNA reads as TGTGCCAGCTCTGGGCGGGAGGCGTCCTACAATGAGCAGTTCTTC.

The chain joins TRBV11-3 to TRBJ2-5; tentative D call: TRBD2 (6 bases). This CDR3 spans 14 amino acids. With 3 bases removed from V and 2 bases from J, the gap between germline ends came to 10 bases. The germline CDR1 and CDR2 sequences are SGHNT and YENEEA. The CDR3 DNA follows: TGTGCCAGCAGCTTGGCTAGCGTACAAGAGACCCAGTACTTC. Amino acid sequence: CASSLASVQETQYF.

The J gene is TRBJ2-3, the V gene TRBV7-3; TRBD2 matches at 9 bases. Germline V gives CDR1 SGHTA, CDR2 FQGTGA. The ends lost 5 bases at V and 11 bases at J; junction bases unmatched: 17. CDR3 length: 16 amino acids. In DNA, the CDR3 is TGTGCCAGCAGCCCACGCGGGGGGGCTAGACAAAGTGTGCAGTATTTT. Translating it yields CASSPRGGARQSVQYF.

The chain is built from TRBV15 and TRBJ2-1, with 7 bases fitting TRBD1. The CDR3 length is 15 residues. The ends lost 0 bases at V and 7 bases at J; junction bases unmatched: 6. CDR1 and CDR2 (germline): LNHNV, YYDKDF (reference sequence). CDR3 sequence: CATSRDSGRGNEQFF. CDR3 in DNA: TGTGCCACCAGCAGAGATTCGGGCAGGGGGAATGAGCAGTTCTTC.

In DNA, the CDR3 is TGTGCCACTGGGCACGGGGACAGGGACAATGAGCAGTTCTTC. As protein: CATGHGDRDNEQFF. The genes are TRBV25-1 and TRBJ2-1, with 9 positions matching TRBD1. The CDR3 is made up of 14 amino acids. V was clipped by 10 bases and J by 5 bases; unmatched bases: 9. Germline CDR1 reads MGHDK; CDR2 reads SYGVNS.

The chain employs TRBV7-2 and TRBJ2-7; TRBD2 agrees at 12 bases. Per the germline V gene, CDR1 is SGHTA and CDR2 is FQGNSA. This CDR3 has 18 amino acids. V dropped 5 bases and J dropped 2; count of bases not matched to a gene: 13. CDR3 coding DNA: TGTGCCAGCAGCCCCAATTGGGCTAGCGGGAGGGCCCCCTACGAGCAGTACTTC. Encoded protein: CASSPNWASGRAPYEQYF.

This clone was seen once. This chain connects TRBV28 to TRBJ1-2, with TRBD1 identical over 10 bases. The length of the CDR3 is 15 residues. Germline V gene lookup returns CDR1 MDHEN and CDR2 SYDVKM. Trimming cost V 2 bases and J 8 bases; bases outside gene matches: 8. The CDR3 loop is CASSLEGQGTWGYTF. The DNA of the CDR3 is TGTGCCAGCAGTTTAGAGGGACAGGGGACTTGGGGCTACACCTTC.

Of note for this clone: At one of its ends the junction is not consistent with the germline gene, which may arise from a read error. This chain joins TRBV7-3 and TRBJ2-5; 7 bases are a match to TRBD1. The germline V gene encodes CDR1 SGHTA and CDR2 FQGTGA. The CDR3 contains 13 residues. The CDR3 protein is CASSLIAGTVPDF. The CDR3 nucleotides are TGTGCCAGCAGCTTAATAGCCGGGACAGTACCTGACTTC.

The gene calls are TRBV5-1 and TRBJ2-7; D perhaps matches TRBD1 (5 bases). The V end lost 5 bases, the J end lost 1 base, and 7 bases lay between the germline ends. CDR1 is SGHRS, CDR2 YFSETQ, per germline. The CDR3 totals 12 residues. The CDR3 DNA is TGCGCCAGCAGGGACAATTCCTACGAGCAGTACTTC. It yields the protein CASRDNSYEQYF.

The chain recombines TRBV6-5 with TRBJ2-1, with a weak D call TRBD2 (5 bases). The V gene's germline CDR1 is MNHEY and CDR2 SVGAGI. Trimming took off 4 bases at V and 4 bases at J, with 17 bases between the two ends. The CDR3 consists of 16 residues. CDR3 coding DNA: TGTGCCAGCAGTTCTCGGAACGGCCGGACTTACAATGAGCAGTTCTTC. It is translated as CASSSRNGRTYNEQFF.

There are a few counts of this clone. The chain employs TRBV10-3 and TRBJ1-1, with 7 bases matching TRBD1. V trimming: 6 bases; J trimming: 0 bases; junction bases outside the gene matches: 4. The CDR3 is 14 residues long. Germline loops: CDR1 ENHRY, CDR2 SYGVKD. The CDR3 nucleotides are TGTGCCATCAGGAGACAGGGTATGAACACTGAAGCTTTCTTT. It encodes CAIRRQGMNTEAFF.

This clone was counted a few times. The gene calls are TRBV6-5 and TRBJ2-2; TRBD2 is a possible D gene (6 bases). Germline CDR1 MNHEY, CDR2 SVGAGI. CDR3 length: 13 residues. The CDR3 DNA follows: TGTGCGGTTGGGACTCCAAACACCGGGGAGCTGTTTTTT. This codes for CAVGTPNTGELFF.

V is TRBV5-1 and J is TRBJ2-2; 7 bases align to TRBD2. The V gene end was trimmed by 5 bases and the J gene end by 9 bases; junction bases not matched to a gene: 7. Germline CDR1 is SGHRS and CDR2 is YFSETQ. This CDR3 region has 13 residues. The CDR3 coding sequence is TGCGCCAGCAGTCCCCCGAGCGGGAGGGAGCTGTTTTTT. This codes for CASSPPSGRELFF. The full variable domain, with the rest looked up from reference TRBV5-1 and TRBJ2-2, is KAGVTQTPRYLIKTRGQQVTLSCSPISGHRSVSWYQQTPGQGLQFLFEYFSETQRNKGNFPGRFSGRQFSNSRSEMNVSTLELGDSALYLCASSPPSGRELFFGEGSRLTVL.

The chain uses TRBV4-1 and TRBJ2-1; 8 nucleotides align to TRBD2. The CDR3 spans 15 residues. Germline CDR1 and CDR2: MGHRA and YSYEKL. V trimming: 0 bases; J trimming: 10 bases; junction bases outside the gene matches: 8. The chain's CDR3 is CASSQDGVAGNEQFF. CDR3 DNA sequence: TGCGCCAGCAGCCAAGATGGGGTAGCGGGAAACGAGCAGTTCTTC.

The J gene is TRBJ2-7, the V gene TRBV9; 9 bases align to TRBD1. CDR1 SGDLS and CDR2 YYNGEE come from the germline V gene. CDR3 length: 14 amino acids. V lost 1 base and J lost 5; bases outside the gene matches: 4. CDR3 sequence (DNA): TGTGCCAGCAGCGTACGGACAGGGGAGGACGAGCAGTACTTC. Encoded protein: CASSVRTGEDEQYF.

The genes are TRBV7-2 and TRBJ2-5; maybe TRBD2 (5 bases). The CDR3 consists of 13 residues. The V and J ends lost 3 bases and 5 bases respectively, with 10 bases between them. Germline CDR1 and CDR2: SGHTA and FQGNSA. The CDR3 DNA is TGTGCCAGCAGCTTCGGTGGCGGGGAGACCCAGTACTTC. It is translated as CASSFGGGETQYF.

In its sample, this clone was seen once. DNA of the CDR3: TGTGCCATCAATAGCGGCAGGGATGGAGTAAAGTTAAAGTTCTTC. Translated, it gives CAINSGRDGVKLKFF. The chain carries TRBV10-3 and TRBJ2-1; possibly TRBD2 for D (6 bases). This CDR3 comprises 15 residues. The germline V and J ends were trimmed by 7 bases and 14 bases, with 27 bases remaining between them. Germline V gene sequence: CDR1 ENHRY, CDR2 SYGVKD.